The 20 T cell receptor beta chains below all came from one sample that was sequenced in a study of T cells in Graves' hyperthyroidism and ophthalmopathy. Researchers amplified the TCR beta CDR3 regions from RNA transcripts. First-round RT-PCR targeting the TCR CDR3 was performed with the HTBI primer set. Each CDR3 protein gets one entry after TCRdb re-called the multiplex PCR reads with MiXCR. The sample carries a few hundred thousand distinct CDR3 sequences, approximately 17% recorded once. Sequences were obtained from blood. The receptors originated from a man between 18 and 29 years old with Graves' ophthalmopathy.

This clonotype has just a few counts. V usage is TRBV12-3 or TRBV12-4 and J usage is TRBJ2-6; D assignment may be TRBD1 or TRBD2 (5 bases each). This CDR3 has 16 residues. Deletions cut 5 bases from V and 4 bases from J, with 15 bases between. CDR3 sequence reads: CASSDSRDPGANVLTF. The CDR3 bases are TGTGCCAGCAGTGATTCCAGGGACCCCGGGGCCAACGTCCTGACTTTC.

This sequence joins TRBV6-2 or TRBV6-3 and TRBJ2-7, with 7 nucleotides matching TRBD1. This CDR3 is 16 amino acids long. V trimming: 7 bases; J trimming: 0 bases; junction bases outside the gene matches: 12. CDR1 and CDR2 (germline): MNHEY, SVGEGT. CDR3 sequence: CASTPGRGGNSYEQYF. The CDR3 DNA follows: TGTGCCAGCACCCCCGGGCGAGGGGGCAACTCCTACGAGCAGTACTTC.

The chain's CDR3 is CASSQVTESFEKLFF. The CDR3 bases are TGTGCCAGCAGCCAAGTAACGGAGTCCTTTGAAAAACTGTTTTTT. The rearrangement uses TRBV4-2 and TRBJ1-4; D unresolved. Germline CDR1 is LGHNA and CDR2 is YNFKEQ. Trimming cost V 1 base and J 7 bases, with 13 bases left between them. CDR3 length equals 15 residues.

This clonotype was recorded a few times. This chain uses TRBV20-1 with TRBJ2-3, with 9 nucleotides matching TRBD1. With V trimmed by 3 bases and J by 7 bases, 11 bases remained unmatched. This CDR3 contains 15 residues. Germline CDR1 is DFQATT and CDR2 is SNEGSKA (reference sequence). The CDR3 loop is CSASPGDREGYTQYF. The CDR3 bases are TGCAGTGCTAGTCCCGGGGACAGGGAGGGGTATACGCAGTATTTT.

This clonotype was found a few times. As DNA, the CDR3 is TGTGCCAGCAGAACCCCTAACGAGGGGTCCTCTGGAAACACCATATATTTT. Its translation is CASRTPNEGSSGNTIYF. The chain recombines TRBV28 with TRBJ1-3; tentative D call: TRBD1 (5 bases). V lost 6 bases and J lost 0, with 18 bases in between. Looked up from germline, CDR1 is MDHEN and CDR2 is SYDVKM. This CDR3 contains 17 residues.

This clonotype was observed at least ten times. The chain employs TRBV13 and TRBJ2-5; 9 nucleotides agree with TRBD2. From germline, CDR1 is PRHDT and CDR2 FYEKMQ (reference sequence). There are 14 residues in the CDR3. V dropped 6 bases and J dropped 2; count of bases not matched to a gene: 4. The CDR3 DNA sequence: TGTGCCAGCAGAAGAGCGGGGGGTCAAGAGACCCAGTACTTC. Its protein is CASRRAGGQETQYF. Together with reference TRBV13 and TRBJ2-5, the CDR3 gives the full variable domain: AAGVIQSPRHLIKEKRETATLKCYPIPRHDTVYWYQQGPGQDPQFLISFYEKMQSDKGSIPDRFSAQQFSDYHSELNMSSLELGDSALYFCASRRAGGQETQYFGPGTRLLVL.

This clonotype was recorded a few times. The chain is built from TRBV27 and TRBJ1-6; 7 bases line up with TRBD1. This CDR3 contains 15 residues. V shed 6 bases, J shed 5 bases, and the junction held 7 bases outside the gene matches. Germline CDR1 MNHEY, CDR2 SMNVEV (reference sequence). The CDR3 region is CASRIGQANNSPLHF. CDR3 DNA: TGTGCCAGCAGGATCGGACAGGCCAATAATTCACCCCTCCACTTT.

As concerns this clonotype: A much larger clone lies a single base off, so this may be a read error. This chain connects TRBV2 to TRBJ2-7, with 14 bases that match TRBD2. The CDR3 contains 14 residues. Germline V lookup: CDR1 SNHLY, CDR2 FYNNEI. For the CDR3, the DNA is TGTGTCAGCAAGGGGACTAGCGGGGGATTAGAGCAGTACTTC. This translates into CVSKGTSGGLEQYF.

This clonotype was recorded at least ten times. The CDR3 sequence: CATSGLTSLVSTNTGELFF. The CDR3 coding sequence is TGTGCCACCAGCGGCCTTACCTCACTGGTTTCAACGAACACCGGGGAGCTGTTTTTT. This sequence joins TRBV15 and TRBJ2-2; no clear D. Trimming took off 5 bases at V and 0 bases at J, with 22 bases between the two ends. The length of the CDR3 is 19 residues. Germline CDR1 LNHNV, CDR2 YYDKDF (reference sequence).

This clonotype was observed many times. The rearrangement links TRBV10-3 to TRBJ2-5; maybe TRBD1 (6 bases). V lost 8 bases, J lost 2 bases, and 12 bases lay in between. CDR1 ENHRY and CDR2 SYGVKD come from the germline V gene. This CDR3 is 13 amino acids long. The CDR3 loop reads CAIGRQAQETQYF. The CDR3 coding sequence is TGTGCCATCGGGCGACAGGCGCAAGAGACCCAGTACTTC.

The chain couples TRBV9 to TRBJ2-2; TRBD1 is a possible D gene (5 bases). Trimming took off 1 base at V and 4 bases at J, with 11 bases between the two ends. This CDR3 has 15 amino acids. CDR1 and CDR2 from the germline V gene are SGDLS and YYNGEE. The CDR3, as DNA: TGTGCCAGCAGCGTAAGCAGGGCATCCACCGGGGAGCTGTTTTTT. This translates into CASSVSRASTGELFF.

This clonotype was seen repeatedly, ten times or more. The chain uses TRBV7-9 and TRBJ2-3; the match to TRBD2 covers 12 bases. Per the germline V gene, CDR1 is SEHNR and CDR2 is FQNEAQ (reference sequence). The CDR3 contains 18 residues. After removal of 2 bases from V and 1 base from J, the junction contained 7 bases not matched to a gene. The chain's CDR3 is CASSLQGTSGRRTDTQYF. CDR3 nucleotides: TGTGCCAGCAGCTTACAAGGGACTAGCGGGCGACGCACAGATACGCAGTATTTT.

Regarding this clonotype: Given a much more abundant clone one base away, this may be a read error. The CDR3 region is CTSSFGVNYGYTF. CDR3 bases: TGCACCAGCAGCTTTGGAGTGAACTATGGCTACACCTTC. J is TRBJ1-2 and V is TRBV5-1; no firm D call. The CDR3 has 13 residues. Germline V gene lookup returns CDR1 SGHRS and CDR2 YFSETQ.

This chain connects TRBV29-1 to TRBJ1-2; D might be TRBD1 (6 bases). The germline V gene encodes CDR1 SQVTM and CDR2 ANQGSEA. The CDR3 loop spans 12 amino acids. V lost 7 bases and J 5 bases, leaving 14 bases between the germline ends. CDR3 sequence (DNA): TGCAGCGCCACCGGGGGGGCATATGGCTACACCTTC. This encodes CSATGGAYGYTF.

This clonotype was seen repeatedly, ten times or more. The chain links TRBV20-1 to TRBJ1-4, with D possibly being TRBD1 (6 bases). The V and J ends lost 2 bases and 8 bases respectively, with 15 bases between them. There are 14 residues in the CDR3. CDR1 DFQATT and CDR2 SNEGSKA come from the germline V gene (reference sequence). The CDR3 spells CSARPPQGGEKLFF. CDR3 nucleotides: TGCAGTGCTAGACCCCCACAGGGCGGAGAAAAACTGTTTTTT.

This clonotype has ten or more counts. V is TRBV12-3 or TRBV12-4 and J is TRBJ1-2; D is unresolved. Trimming removed 6 bases at V and 4 bases at J, with 12 bases between. This CDR3 region has 13 residues. This CDR3 is CASSPSDTYGYTF. Written as DNA, the CDR3 is TGTGCCAGCAGCCCTTCAGACACCTATGGCTACACCTTC.

This clonotype was counted ten times or more. The V call is TRBV6-1, the J call TRBJ2-7; D not certain. V shed 7 bases and J shed 0 bases, with 13 bases lying between them. Germline lookup yields CDR1 MNHNS and CDR2 SASEGT. This CDR3 is built from 14 residues. This CDR3 is CASTTSGSSYEQYF. CDR3 bases: TGTGCCAGCACCACTTCCGGCAGCTCCTACGAGCAGTACTTC.

With respect to this clonotype: Possible read error: a much larger clone is one base away. This chain uses TRBV6-1 with TRBJ2-7; tentatively, D is TRBD1 (5 bases). Germline V gene data show CDR1 as MNHNS and CDR2 as SASEGT. The CDR3 extends over 14 amino acids. CDR3 in DNA: TGTGCCAGCAGTCCCCGTGGGGCAAGCTACGAGAAGTACTTC. Amino acids: CASSPRGASYEKYF.

This chain uses TRBV19 with TRBJ2-3, with D perhaps TRBD2 (6 bases). There are 13 residues in the CDR3. Germline loops: CDR1 LNHDA, CDR2 SQIVND (reference sequence). V lost 4 bases, J lost 5 bases, and 10 bases lay in between. The CDR3 here is CASSRGLGDTQYF. CDR3 DNA sequence: TGTGCCAGTAGTAGGGGACTTGGAGATACGCAGTATTTT.

This clonotype was recorded many times. The rearrangement joins TRBV18 to TRBJ2-3; no reliable D call. The CDR3 extends over 11 amino acids. Trimming shortened V by 3 bases and J by 7 bases, and 5 bases separated the two germline ends. The germline gives CDR1 KGHSH, CDR2 LQKENI. The CDR3, as DNA: TGTGCCAGCTCACCTGAAAATACGCAGTATTTT. It yields the protein CASSPENTQYF.